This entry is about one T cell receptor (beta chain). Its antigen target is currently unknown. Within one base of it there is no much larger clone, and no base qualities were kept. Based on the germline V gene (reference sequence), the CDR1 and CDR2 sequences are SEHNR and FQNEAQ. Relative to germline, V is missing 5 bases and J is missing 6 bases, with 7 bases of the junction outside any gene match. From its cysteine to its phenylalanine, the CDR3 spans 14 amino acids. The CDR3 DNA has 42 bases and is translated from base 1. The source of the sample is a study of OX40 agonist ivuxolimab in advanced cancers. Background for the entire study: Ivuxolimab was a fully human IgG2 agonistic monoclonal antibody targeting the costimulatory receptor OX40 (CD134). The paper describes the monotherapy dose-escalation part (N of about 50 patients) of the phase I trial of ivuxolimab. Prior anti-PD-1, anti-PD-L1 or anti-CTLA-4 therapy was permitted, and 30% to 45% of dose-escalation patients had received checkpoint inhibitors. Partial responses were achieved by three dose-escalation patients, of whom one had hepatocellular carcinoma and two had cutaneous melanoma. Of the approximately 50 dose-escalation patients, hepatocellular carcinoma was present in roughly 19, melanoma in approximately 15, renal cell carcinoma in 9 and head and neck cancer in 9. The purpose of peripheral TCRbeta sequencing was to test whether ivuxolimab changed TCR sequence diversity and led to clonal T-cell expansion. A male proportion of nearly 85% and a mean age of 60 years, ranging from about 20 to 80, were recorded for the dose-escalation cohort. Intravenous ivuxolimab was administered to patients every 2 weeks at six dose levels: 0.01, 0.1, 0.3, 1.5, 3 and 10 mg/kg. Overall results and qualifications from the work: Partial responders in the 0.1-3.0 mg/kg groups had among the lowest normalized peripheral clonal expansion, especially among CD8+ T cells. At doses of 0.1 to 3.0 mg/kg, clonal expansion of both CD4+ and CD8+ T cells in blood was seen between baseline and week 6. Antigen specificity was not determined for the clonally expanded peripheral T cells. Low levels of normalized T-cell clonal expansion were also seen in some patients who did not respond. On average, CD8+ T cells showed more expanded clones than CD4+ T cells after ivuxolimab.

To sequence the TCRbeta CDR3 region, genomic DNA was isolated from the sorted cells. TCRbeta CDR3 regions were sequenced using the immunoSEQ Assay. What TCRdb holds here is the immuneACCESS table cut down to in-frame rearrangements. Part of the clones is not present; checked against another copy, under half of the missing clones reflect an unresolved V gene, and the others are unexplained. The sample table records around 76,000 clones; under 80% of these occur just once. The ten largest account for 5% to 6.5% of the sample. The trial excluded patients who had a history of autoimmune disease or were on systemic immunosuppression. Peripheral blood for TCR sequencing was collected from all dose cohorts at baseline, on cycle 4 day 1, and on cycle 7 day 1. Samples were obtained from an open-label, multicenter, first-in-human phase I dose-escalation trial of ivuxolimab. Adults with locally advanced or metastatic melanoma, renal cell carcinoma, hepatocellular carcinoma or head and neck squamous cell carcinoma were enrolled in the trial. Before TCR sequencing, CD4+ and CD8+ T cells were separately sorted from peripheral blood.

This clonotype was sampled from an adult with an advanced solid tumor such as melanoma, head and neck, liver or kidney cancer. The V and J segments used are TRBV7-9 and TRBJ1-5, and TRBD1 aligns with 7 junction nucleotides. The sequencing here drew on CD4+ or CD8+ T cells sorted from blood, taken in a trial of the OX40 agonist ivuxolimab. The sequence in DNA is TGTGCCAGCAGCGATCGACAGGGAACTCAGCCCCAGCATTTT. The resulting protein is CASSDRQGTQPQHF.